The T cell receptor beta chain described here comes from a study of cytomegalovirus exposure and HLA in healthy donors. Looking at the study overall: Previous work identified roughly 120 million unique TCR beta sequences from roughly 170 million T cells.

Concerning this clone: The antigen is unknown.

This CDR3 has 14 amino acids. The V end lost 2 bases, the J end lost 2 bases, and 8 bases lay between the germline ends. CDR1 and CDR2 from the germline V gene are MNHEY and SMNVEV (reference sequence). In the PCR, 60 Vbeta and 13 Jbeta primers were used. Assay: immunoSEQ multiplex PCR; the TCRdb copy retains only in-frame clones and omits some. The sample holds approximately 190,000 clones. General study results and limits: CMV serostatus was the only immune exposure information that was available.

Sequenced material: PBMCs. The rearrangement links TRBV27 to TRBJ2-3, with a possible D match to TRBD2 (6 bases). This TCR was recovered from a man aged 25 to 40 in good health and CMV-seronegative. The CDR3 coding sequence is TGTGCCAGCAGTTTAGCGGGGTTCACAGATACGCAGTATTTT. It is translated as CASSLAGFTDTQYF.